This TCR beta chain was documented in a study of cytomegalovirus exposure and HLA in healthy donors (TCRdb year 2017). As for the study more broadly: According to a later analysis, the approximately 130 validation repertoires were produced on the same platform as the 666 repertoires of the first cohort. The study was designed to test whether signatures of past pathogen exposure could be identified by cataloging public T cell receptors. A separate validation cohort of over 95 different subjects was used in addition to the 666-subject first cohort. The study combined high-throughput TCR immunosequencing, statistical association of individual TCRs with disease status, and machine learning to predict cytomegalovirus infection status.

What the authors observed across the whole study: Most TCR sequences were seen in very few donors, while some public TCRs were found in many individuals. The classifier was reported to diagnose cytomegalovirus status with high specificity and sensitivity in both the original and validation cohorts. All 120 repertoires were used to score co-occurrence in the validation cohort in a later analysis, because that analysis had no HLA typing for the cohort. Of the cluster scores, roughly 95% were above 0 in a later analysis, which found that TCRs clustered in the first cohort also tended to co-occur in the 120 or so validation repertoires. The authors suggested that the approach could potentially be generalized to other disease states and immunological phenotypes. A few of the identified cytomegalovirus-associated TCR beta chains were confirmed in vitro to be specific for cytomegalovirus antigens. A total of 150 to 200 TCR beta chains were listed by the study as associated with cytomegalovirus.

As for this clone: Its cognate antigen has yet to be identified. Within one base of it there is no much larger clone, and no base qualities were kept.

The donors belonged to the validation cohort of over a hundred subjects, which was separate from the roughly 670-subject first cohort. Receptor libraries were prepared by the immunoSEQ multiplex PCR assay. Per the authors' processing: A statistical classification framework was developed to diagnose cytomegalovirus status using the catalog of TCR beta chain sequences. This is the immuneACCESS table as TCRdb keeps it, with only in-frame sequences that have V and J called. A part of the clones is gone; compared with another copy, unresolved V genes explain less than half, and the rest is unexplained. That table supplies the V and J calls and clone size; D and trimming were determined from the DNA. Recorded for this sample are 70,000 to 75,000 clones; around 94% of them occurred a single time. 1.9% of the sample lies in the top ten. V has 1 base trimmed and J has 10 bases trimmed; junction bases matching no gene number 10. From its cysteine to its phenylalanine, the CDR3 spans 16 amino acids. Here the CDR3 DNA is all that survives: 48 bases in frame from base 1. CDR1 and CDR2 are drawn from the germline V gene (reference sequence): SEHNR, FQNEAQ.

The receptor comes from a woman under 30 in good health and CMV-seropositive. The material sequenced was PBMCs. The rearrangement joined TRBV7-9 to TRBJ1-6; 7 junctional bases match TRBD1. The CDR3 in this case is CASSLVFGTDQSPLHF. Read as DNA, the sequence is TGTGCCAGCAGCTTAGTCTTCGGGACAGACCAATCACCCCTCCACTTT.